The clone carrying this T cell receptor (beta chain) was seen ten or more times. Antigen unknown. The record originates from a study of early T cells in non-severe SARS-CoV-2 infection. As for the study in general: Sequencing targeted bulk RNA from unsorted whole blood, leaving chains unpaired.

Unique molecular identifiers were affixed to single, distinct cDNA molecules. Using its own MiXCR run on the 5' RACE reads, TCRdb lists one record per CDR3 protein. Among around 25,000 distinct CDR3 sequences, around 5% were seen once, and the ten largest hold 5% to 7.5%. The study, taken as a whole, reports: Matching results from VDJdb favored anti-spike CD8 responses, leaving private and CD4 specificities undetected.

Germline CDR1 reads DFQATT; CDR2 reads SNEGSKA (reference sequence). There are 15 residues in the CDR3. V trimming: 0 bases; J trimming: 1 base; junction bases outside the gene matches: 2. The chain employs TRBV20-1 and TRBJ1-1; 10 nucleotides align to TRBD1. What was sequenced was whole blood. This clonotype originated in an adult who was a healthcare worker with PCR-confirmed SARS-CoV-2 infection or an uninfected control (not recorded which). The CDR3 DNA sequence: TGCAGTGCTAGAGACCGACAGGGGGCGAACACTGAAGCTTTCTTT. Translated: CSARDRQGANTEAFF.